Here is one T cell receptor (beta chain) with its context. Its antigen is unknown. The sample holds no much larger clone one base away, and base qualities are not on file. Hyperthyroidism patients were newly diagnosed, with disease duration under 2 months, and aged 18 to 65 years. Patients with uncontrolled infections, other autoimmune diseases, pregnancy or lactation were excluded. Diagnoses were based on clinical symptoms, serum thyroxine and TRAb, thyroid ultrasound and orbital computed tomography. Blood from progressor patients was drawn when they were first diagnosed with hyperthyroidism, before any ophthalmopathy symptoms appeared. Ficoll-Paque density gradient centrifugation was used to isolate PBMCs from approximately 10 ml of fresh peripheral blood. Patients classed as progressors first received a Graves' hyperthyroidism diagnosis and then went on to develop ophthalmopathy during follow-up. Total RNA was extracted using Trizol reagent, and RNA quality was assessed on an Agilent 2100 Bioanalyzer.

The sample originates from a study of T cells in Graves' hyperthyroidism and ophthalmopathy (dated by TCRdb to between 2018 and 2021). Concerning the study at large: Peripheral blood was collected at initial diagnosis, before any treatment. The study also compared thyroid tissue and blood T-cell repertoires from about six Graves' hyperthyroidism patients. Prospective prediction of ophthalmopathy was tested in an independent validation cohort of fewer than 20 hyperthyroidism patients and roughly 16 patients who later progressed to ophthalmopathy. After sampling, hyperthyroidism patients received methimazole starting at 30 mg daily, and ophthalmopathy patients received high-dose intravenous methylprednisolone. TCR Vbeta CDR3 sequencing of some 140 peripheral blood samples (roughly 41 ophthalmopathy, around 80 hyperthyroidism and around 17 progressor patients) is reported in the paper. The roughly 99 discovery patients were divided at random into training and test sets in a 7:3 ratio. TCR V-J signatures able to tell the groups apart were searched for in a discovery cohort of 90 to 100 patients, of whom 43 had Graves' ophthalmopathy and roughly 58 had stable Graves' hyperthyroidism.

Amplification of TCR beta CDR3 regions was carried out from RNA transcripts. For the first round of RT-PCR on the TCR CDR3, the HTBI primer set was used together with the Qiagen OneStep RT-PCR kit. The libraries were constructed in a second round of multiplex PCR and then size-selected and purified. Libraries were sequenced paired-end with 100 bp reads on an Illumina HiSeq2000. On the study's bioinformatics: Raw data were processed with SOAPnuke, discarding reads with adapters, uncalled bases, mean Phred below 15, or no exact constant-primer or identifier match. COPE v1.2.5 was used to merge high-quality paired reads, and clonotypes were defined as unique nucleotide sequences. MiTCR v1.1 was used to align the clonotypes against IMGT TRBV, TRBD and TRBJ reference segments. The analysis was restricted to V-J combinations with a frequency above 0.0001, which together covered roughly 99% of the repertoires. The TCS score was defined as the ratio of F50 (clonal expansion) to E x V (chaos), calculated using BLOSUM62-based TCRdist between CDR3 peptides within each V-J. Welch's t-statistics and random forest reduced roughly 530 V-J features to 13, which were used in a naive Bayes classifier (R e1071). TCRdb reprocessing: public reads trimmed at Q25 with fastp, clones called with MiXCR, in-frame beta chains kept. Rows with one shared CDR3 protein collapse into an entry with the most common genes and DNA. TCRdb, rather than the study authors, made the V and J calls. Here the sample has under 300,000 distinct CDR3 sequences; about 14% occur a single time. Roughly 15% of the sample comes from the top ten.

Results the study describes overall, beyond this receptor: No statistical method was used to set the sample size in advance, and investigators knew the group allocation. Most expanded thyroid clonotypes (frequency above 0.001) were also detected in blood, suggesting blood repertoires may reflect thyroid immune responses. In cross-validation, a model built on a 13 V-J signature told ophthalmopathy apart from stable hyperthyroidism with over 85% sensitivity and approximately 81% specificity, and in testing the same model reached 80%/75%. During validation, the model predicted progression to ophthalmopathy a median of roughly six months ahead of onset, with around 71% sensitivity and 72% to 80% specificity.

This sequence originates from a woman in her 40s with Graves' hyperthyroidism that later progressed to Graves' ophthalmopathy. Sequencing was carried out using blood.

CDR3 region: CASSPEHTEAFF. At the DNA level, the sequence is TGTGCCAGCAGTCCGGAACACACTGAAGCTTTCTTT. Here the chain combines TRBV2 and TRBJ1-1, with no reliable assignment of the D segment. Taken from cysteine to phenylalanine, the CDR3 has 12 residues. This entry keeps only the CDR3 DNA: 36 bases, framed from base 1. The germline ends are 7 bases apart after V is trimmed by 5 bases and J by 3 bases. Via the germline V gene, CDR1 is SNHLY and CDR2 FYNNEI.